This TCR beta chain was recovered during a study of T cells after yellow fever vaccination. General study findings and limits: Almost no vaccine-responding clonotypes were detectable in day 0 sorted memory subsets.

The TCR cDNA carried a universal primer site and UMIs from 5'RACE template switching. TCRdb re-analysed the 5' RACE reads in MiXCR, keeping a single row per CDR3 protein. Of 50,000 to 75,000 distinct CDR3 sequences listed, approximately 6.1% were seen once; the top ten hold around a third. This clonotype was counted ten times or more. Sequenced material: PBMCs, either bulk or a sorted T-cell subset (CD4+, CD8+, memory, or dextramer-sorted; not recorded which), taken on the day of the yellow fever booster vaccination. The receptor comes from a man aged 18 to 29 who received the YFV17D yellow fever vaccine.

CDR3 nucleotide sequence: TGTGCCAGCAGCTCCGTTACCTCCGGGGGGAGCGATGAGCAGTTCTTC. It encodes CASSSVTSGGSDEQFF. V usage is TRBV11-2 and J usage is TRBJ2-1, with TRBD2 matching over 7 bases. Germline CDR1 reads SGHAT; CDR2 reads FQNNGV. Unmatched junction bases numbered 14, after V lost 4 bases and J lost 8 bases. The CDR3 has 16 amino acids.